These 9 T cell receptor beta chains share one sample of origin, sequenced in a study of OX40 agonist ivuxolimab in advanced cancers. Measured with immunoSEQ multiplex PCR; TCRdb has only the in-frame clones, and not every one. The sample carries more than 20,000 clones, approximately 90% recorded once. This sample comprised CD4+ or CD8+ T cells sorted from blood, obtained in a trial of the OX40 agonist ivuxolimab. The source of these receptors is an adult with an advanced solid tumor such as melanoma, head and neck, liver or kidney cancer.

The V and J genes are TRBV4-3 and TRBJ2-7; D is unclear. V was clipped by 0 bases and J by 6 bases, with 9 bases between them. CDR1 is LGHNA and CDR2 is YSLEER in the germline V gene. This CDR3 is built from 13 residues. The CDR3 reads CASSQDIRGEQYF. CDR3 coding DNA: TGCGCCAGCAGCCAAGATATAAGAGGCGAGCAGTACTTC.

The genes are TRBV7-9 and TRBJ2-7; TRBD2 aligns across 7 bases. Germline V gene lookup returns CDR1 SEHNR and CDR2 FQNEAQ (reference sequence). CDR3 length: 16 residues. V was pared by 2 bases and J by 0 bases, with 7 bases of the junction left unmatched. CDR3 loop: CASSLLWGGSSYEQYF. The CDR3 DNA reads as TGTGCCAGCAGCTTACTTTGGGGGGGGAGCTCCTACGAGCAGTACTTC.

The chain has TRBV7-8 and TRBJ2-7; the D gene is possibly TRBD1 (5 bases). In germline, CDR1 is SGHVS, CDR2 FQNEAQ. The CDR3 is 15 residues long. The V end lost 0 bases, the J end lost 1 base, and 10 bases lay between the germline ends. This CDR3 is CASSLAQGPSYEQYF. The CDR3 DNA reads as TGTGCCAGCAGCTTAGCGCAGGGCCCGTCCTACGAGCAGTACTTC.

The genes are TRBV9 and TRBJ2-5; TRBD2 is a possible D gene (5 bases). This CDR3 is 16 amino acids long. Per germline, CDR1 SGDLS and CDR2 YYNGEE. With 3 bases removed from V and 2 bases from J, the gap between germline ends came to 17 bases. The DNA of the CDR3 is TGTGCCAGCAGCGCCTTGCACGAGGGAGCTCAAGAGACCCAGTACTTC. This codes for CASSALHEGAQETQYF.

The V and J genes are TRBV7-9 and TRBJ2-7, with 10 nucleotides matching TRBD1. Germline loops: CDR1 SEHNR, CDR2 FQNEAQ (reference sequence). V was clipped by 5 bases and J by 6 bases; unmatched bases: 10. The CDR3 spans 15 residues. The CDR3 loop is CASSLGQGEEREQYF. The DNA of the CDR3 is TGTGCCAGCAGCCTTGGACAGGGGGAGGAACGCGAGCAGTACTTC.

This chain links TRBV11-2 with TRBJ1-1; tentatively, D is TRBD1 (5 bases). V lost 1 base and J 4 bases, leaving 7 bases between the germline ends. CDR1 SGHAT and CDR2 FQNNGV come from the germline V gene. CDR3 length: 13 amino acids. CDR3 amino acids: CASSLVTATEAFF. CDR3 sequence (DNA): TGTGCCAGCAGCTTAGTGACAGCCACTGAAGCTTTCTTT.

The V and J genes are TRBV7-9 and TRBJ2-3, with D unclear. Germline V CDR1 and CDR2: SEHNR, FQNEAQ (reference sequence). Trimming shortened V by 4 bases and J by 3 bases, and 11 bases separated the two germline ends. The CDR3 sequence is 14 residues long. The CDR3 DNA sequence: TGTGCCAGCAGCTATTTAAGTCCGACAGATACGCAGTATTTT. Amino acid sequence: CASSYLSPTDTQYF.

The genes are TRBV4-3 and TRBJ2-7; 9 nucleotides line up with TRBD1. The CDR3 totals 16 residues. In germline, CDR1 is LGHNA, CDR2 YSLEER. The junction had 8 bases not matched to a gene; V was cut back by 3 bases and J by 2 bases. CDR3 bases: TGCGCCAGCAGCCAGGGACAGGGTGTCACCCCCTACGAGCAGTACTTC. Its protein is CASSQGQGVTPYEQYF.

The V gene is TRBV19, the J gene TRBJ1-5, with D possibly TRBD1 on 5 matching bases. CDR1 is LNHDA and CDR2 is SQIVND in the germline V gene (reference sequence). This CDR3 has 12 amino acids. The V end was cut by 9 bases, the J end by 7 bases, with 13 bases between. The CDR3 DNA reads as TGTGCCAGCGCCCGGGGGGGGCAGCCCCAGCATTTT. Translated: CASARGGQPQHF.